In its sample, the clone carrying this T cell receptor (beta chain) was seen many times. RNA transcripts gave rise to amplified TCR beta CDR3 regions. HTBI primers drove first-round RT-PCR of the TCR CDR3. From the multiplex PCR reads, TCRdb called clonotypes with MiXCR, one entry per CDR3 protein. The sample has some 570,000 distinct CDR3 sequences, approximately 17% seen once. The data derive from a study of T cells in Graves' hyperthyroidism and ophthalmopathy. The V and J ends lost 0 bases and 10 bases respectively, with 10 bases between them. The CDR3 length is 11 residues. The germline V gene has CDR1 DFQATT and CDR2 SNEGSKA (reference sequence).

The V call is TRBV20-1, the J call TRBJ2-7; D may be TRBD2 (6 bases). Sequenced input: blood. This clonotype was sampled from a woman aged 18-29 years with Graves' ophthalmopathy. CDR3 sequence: CSAREKRAQYF. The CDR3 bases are TGCAGTGCTAGAGAAAAGCGGGCACAGTACTTC.